Each of the 30 T cell receptor beta chains below was sequenced from the same sample in a study of cytomegalovirus exposure and HLA in healthy donors. The primer mix had 60 Vbeta and 13 Jbeta primers. Libraries were prepared by immunoSEQ multiplex PCR; TCRdb keeps only in-frame clonotypes and omits some of them. The table has almost 95,000 clones, approximately 71% seen once. The sample taken for sequencing was PBMCs. The receptors come from a man over 45 in good health and CMV-seronegative.

Only one count was recorded for this clone. The V call is TRBV30, the J call TRBJ1-5; tentatively, D is TRBD1 (6 bases). Trimming left V 4 bases short and J 4 bases short, with 14 bases between. Germline assignment: CDR1 GTSNPN and CDR2 SVGIG (reference sequence). The CDR3 extends over 14 amino acids. CDR3 in DNA: TGTGCCTGGAACCCCGGACAGCTAAATCAGCCCCAGCATTTT. This sequence encodes CAWNPGQLNQPQHF.

The chain combines TRBV27 with TRBJ1-1, with a tentative D call TRBD1 (5 bases). The germline V gene encodes CDR1 MNHEY and CDR2 SMNVEV (reference sequence). V was pared by 2 bases and J by 1 base, with 14 bases between. The CDR3 consists of 16 residues. The CDR3 sequence: CASSLRGLDGNTEAFF. The CDR3 DNA reads as TGTGCCAGCAGTTTAAGGGGACTCGATGGGAACACTGAAGCTTTCTTT.

The CDR3 DNA follows: TGTGCCAGCAGCTCAGCCGACGAGCAGTACTTC. Encoded protein: CASSSADEQYF. The chain carries TRBV7-9 and TRBJ2-7; the D is unclear. Trimming pared 4 bases from V and 5 bases from J, leaving 6 bases between. There are 11 residues in the CDR3. Looked up from germline, CDR1 is SEHNR and CDR2 is FQNEAQ (reference sequence). The variable domain in full, with the rest retrieved from reference TRBV7-9 and TRBJ2-7, is DTGVSQNPRHKITKRGQNVTFRCDPISEHNRLYWYRQTLGQGPEFLTYFQNEAQLEKSRLLSDRFSAERPKGSFSTLEIQRTEQGDSAMYLCASSSADEQYFGPGTRLTVT.

The rearrangement links TRBV2 to TRBJ1-1; 7 bases fit TRBD1. The CDR3 has 14 amino acids. Germline loops: CDR1 SNHLY, CDR2 FYNNEI. J gave up 4 bases and V 7 bases, and 9 bases lay outside the gene matches. This chain's CDR3 is CASNGQARGTEAFF. CDR3 in DNA: TGTGCCAGCAACGGACAGGCTCGTGGCACTGAAGCTTTCTTT. Complete variable domain (other parts from reference TRBV2 and TRBJ1-1): EPEVTQTPSHQVTQMGQEVILRCVPISNHLYFYWYRQILGQKVEFLVSFYNNEISEKSEIFDDQFSVERPDGSNFTLKIRSTKLEDSAMYFCASNGQARGTEAFFGQGTRLTVV.

This clone was counted a single time. This chain connects TRBV30 to TRBJ2-7; tentative D call: TRBD2 (5 bases). The germline V gene has CDR1 GTSNPN and CDR2 SVGIG (reference sequence). V was clipped by 2 bases and J by 0 bases, with 8 bases between them. The CDR3 has 13 residues. DNA of the CDR3: TGTGCCTGGAGTAGCGGTCCCTCCTACGAGCAGTACGTC. It codes for CAWSSGPSYEQYV.

The chain joins TRBV7-9 to TRBJ2-3, with TRBD1 identical over 8 bases. The V gene's germline CDR1 is SEHNR and CDR2 FQNEAQ (reference sequence). J was trimmed by 5 bases and V by 7 bases; bases with no gene match: 11. The CDR3 length is 15 residues. The CDR3, as DNA: TGTGCCAGCACCCCGACAGGGGTCTATGTAGATACGCAGTATTTT. Its protein product is CASTPTGVYVDTQYF.

The chain combines TRBV30 with TRBJ1-2; D is ambiguous. Trimming removed 5 bases at V and 1 base at J, with 11 bases between. This CDR3 comprises 13 residues. The germline V gene encodes CDR1 GTSNPN and CDR2 SVGIG (reference sequence). CDR3 in DNA: TGTGCCTGGTCCGAGGGCTTTAACTATGGCTACACCTTC. Translated: CAWSEGFNYGYTF.

This clone was counted between two and nine times. The chain is built from TRBV30 and TRBJ2-7; a possible D gene is TRBD1 (5 bases). The CDR3 totals 11 residues. Trimming shortened V by 2 bases and J by 6 bases, and 8 bases separated the two germline ends. The germline V gene encodes CDR1 GTSNPN and CDR2 SVGIG (reference sequence). The CDR3 loop reads CAWSRGLEQYV. CDR3 nucleotides: TGTGCCTGGAGTAGGGGCCTCGAGCAGTACGTC.

There are a few counts of this clone. The V call is TRBV15, the J call TRBJ2-2; 7 bases match TRBD1. With 6 bases clipped from V and 3 bases from J, the junction kept 7 bases outside the gene matches. Germline values: CDR1 LNHNV, CDR2 YYDKDF (reference sequence). The CDR3 runs 15 residues. The CDR3 loop is CATRSRDRDTGELFF. In DNA, the CDR3 is TGTGCCACCAGAAGCCGGGACAGAGACACCGGGGAGCTGTTTTTT.

The chain employs TRBV5-8 and TRBJ2-5, with a tentative D call TRBD2 (6 bases). This CDR3 has 15 amino acids. Germline values: CDR1 SGHTS, CDR2 YDEGEE. The V gene lost 7 bases and the J gene lost 5 bases, with 21 bases spanning the gap. The CDR3 sequence is CASSWGEPSGETQYF. CDR3 in DNA: TGTGCCAGCTCCTGGGGGGAACCGTCGGGTGAGACCCAGTACTTC. The complete variable domain, with remaining parts taken from reference TRBV5-8 and TRBJ2-5, reads EAGVTQSPTHLIKTRGQQATLRCSPISGHTSVYWYQQALGLGLQFLLWYDEGEERNRGNFPPRFSGRQFPNYSSELNVNALELEDSALYLCASSWGEPSGETQYFGPGTRLLVL.

V gene TRBV7-9 combines with J gene TRBJ2-7; 7 bases align to TRBD2. CDR1 and CDR2 (germline): SEHNR, FQNEAQ (reference sequence). CDR3 length: 14 residues. The ends lost 6 bases at V and 2 bases at J; junction bases unmatched: 7. The CDR3 nucleotides are TGTGCCAGCAGTTTTGGGGGGGGAGCCTACGAGCAGTACGTC. Encoded protein: CASSFGGGAYEQYV.

The CDR3 region has the DNA TGTGCCTGGGGGGCCGGGACACTCAATCAGCCCCAGCATTTT. Residues: CAWGAGTLNQPQHF. The genes are TRBV30 and TRBJ1-5; D perhaps matches TRBD1 (6 bases). V lost 5 bases and J 3 bases, leaving 14 bases between the germline ends. The CDR3 is made up of 14 amino acids. Germline-derived CDR1 and CDR2 are GTSNPN and SVGIG (reference sequence).

This chain uses TRBV19 with TRBJ1-5; 7 nucleotides line up with TRBD1. Looked up from germline, CDR1 is LNHDA and CDR2 is SQIVND (reference sequence). Trimming at V came to 2 bases and at J to 4 bases, leaving 14 bases not matched to a gene. CDR3 length: 18 amino acids. The CDR3 loop reads CASSIWRPGQFLNQPQHF. CDR3 bases: TGTGCCAGTAGTATATGGCGTCCGGGACAGTTTCTTAATCAGCCCCAGCATTTT.

The V and J genes are TRBV25-1 and TRBJ1-2; D uncertain. CDR1 and CDR2 from the germline V gene are MGHDK and SYGVNS. V lost 9 bases and J lost 3, with 11 bases in between. The CDR3 length is 12 residues. For the CDR3, the DNA is TGTGCCAGTAGCATCGGTGACTATGGCTACACCTTC. Its protein product is CASSIGDYGYTF.

This rearrangement joins TRBV5-1 to TRBJ2-1; TRBD1 matches 8 bases. V lost 0 bases, J lost 9 bases, and 5 bases stayed unmatched. Germline CDR1 SGHRS, CDR2 YFSETQ. This CDR3 contains 14 residues. The CDR3 sequence is CASSLVQGASEQFF. The CDR3 DNA reads TGCGCCAGCAGCTTGGTTCAGGGGGCATCTGAGCAGTTCTTC.

The chain has TRBV9 and TRBJ2-4; 9 nucleotides match TRBD1. J was trimmed by 1 base and V by 3 bases; bases with no gene match: 8. The germline CDR1 and CDR2 sequences are SGDLS and YYNGEE. This CDR3 spans 17 amino acids. The CDR3 nucleotides are TGTGCCAGCAGCGCCGCCCGGGACAGGGTGGCCAAAAACATTCAGTACTTC. This translates into CASSAARDRVAKNIQYF.

The gene calls are TRBV7-2 and TRBJ2-2; D might be TRBD2 (5 bases). V gave up 5 bases and J gave up 5 bases, with 15 bases separating them. This CDR3 is built from 15 residues. Looked up from germline, CDR1 is SGHTA and CDR2 is FQGNSA. The CDR3, as DNA: TGTGCCAGCAGCCCGGCCGGTCGGGGTACCGGGGAGCTGTTTTTT. Protein: CASSPAGRGTGELFF.

V is TRBV7-3 and J is TRBJ2-3; 9 bases are a match to TRBD2. Trimming at V came to 2 bases and at J to 2 bases, leaving 5 bases not matched to a gene. This CDR3 is 16 amino acids long. CDR1 and CDR2 (germline): SGHTA, FQGTGA. The CDR3 bases are TGTGCCAGCAGCTTAGCCGGGACTAGCTACACAGATACGCAGTATTTT. It is translated as CASSLAGTSYTDTQYF.

The chain has TRBV6-5 and TRBJ1-6, with D perhaps TRBD1 (6 bases). Per the germline V gene, CDR1 is MNHEY and CDR2 is SVGAGI. V was shortened by 6 bases and J by 7 bases, with 10 bases between the two germline ends. The CDR3 extends over 13 amino acids. Here the CDR3 reads CASRRTENSPLHF. The CDR3 bases are TGTGCCAGCAGGAGGACAGAAAATTCACCCCTCCACTTT.

The chain joins TRBV6-5 to TRBJ1-4, with D possibly matching TRBD1 (6 bases). From germline, CDR1 is MNHEY and CDR2 SVGAGI. The V end was cut by 6 bases, the J end by 0 bases, with 8 bases between. CDR3 size: 14 residues. The CDR3 here is CASSGQSTNEKLFF. CDR3 sequence (DNA): TGTGCCAGCAGCGGACAGTCAACTAATGAAAAACTGTTTTTT.

This chain uses TRBV5-1 with TRBJ2-7; 7 bases match TRBD2. CDR1 is SGHRS and CDR2 is YFSETQ in the germline V gene. The V and J ends lost 3 bases and 6 bases, in that order; junction bases with no gene match: 15. CDR3 length equals 16 residues. The chain's CDR3 is CASSSPFGREGPEQYV. In nucleotides, the CDR3 is TGCGCCAGCAGCTCTCCCTTTGGGAGGGAGGGTCCCGAGCAGTACGTC.

The rearrangement links TRBV28 to TRBJ2-7, with TRBD2 identical over 8 bases. V dropped 4 bases and J dropped 0; count of bases not matched to a gene: 8. The germline V gene encodes CDR1 MDHEN and CDR2 SYDVKM. This CDR3 is 16 amino acids long. The CDR3: CASSSGAGAYSYEQYF. CDR3 bases: TGTGCCAGCAGTTCTGGAGCGGGGGCCTACTCCTACGAGCAGTACTTC.

This clone was recorded a few times. The chain carries TRBV5-1 and TRBJ2-1; D possibly corresponds to TRBD1 (5 bases). Per germline, CDR1 SGHRS and CDR2 YFSETQ. V was clipped by 1 base and J by 6 bases, with 8 bases between them. This CDR3 region has 13 residues. The CDR3 region has the DNA TGCGCCAGCAGCTTGCACCAGGGCAATGAGCAGTTCTTC. Encoded protein: CASSLHQGNEQFF.

CDR3 nucleotides: TGTGCCAGCAGCTTAGCCCCACAGGGTAGGAACACTGAAGCTTTCTTT. It specifies CASSLAPQGRNTEAFF. J is TRBJ1-1 and V is TRBV7-6; D is perhaps TRBD1 (6 bases). CDR3 length: 16 amino acids. Per germline, CDR1 SGHVS and CDR2 FNYEAQ. V was shortened by 0 bases and J by 1 base, with 12 bases between the two germline ends.

The chain links TRBV20-1 to TRBJ2-2; D ambiguous. This CDR3 has 11 residues. Looked up from germline, CDR1 is DFQATT and CDR2 is SNEGSKA (reference sequence). V was shortened by 4 bases and J by 6 bases, with 6 bases between the two germline ends. CDR3 amino acids: CSATNAGELFF. In DNA form, the CDR3 reads TGCAGTGCTACCAATGCCGGGGAGCTGTTTTTT.

The chain is built from TRBV19 and TRBJ2-2, with TRBD2 as a possible D gene (5 bases). Germline V CDR1 and CDR2: LNHDA, SQIVND (reference sequence). The CDR3 spans 17 residues. Trimming shortened V by 5 bases and J by 2 bases, and 18 bases separated the two germline ends. CDR3 in amino acids: CASSPGPRATNTGELFF. DNA for the CDR3: TGTGCCAGTAGTCCGGGTCCGAGGGCGACTAACACCGGGGAGCTGTTTTTT.

The gene calls are TRBV4-1 and TRBJ1-5; no reliable D call. There are 15 residues in the CDR3. The germline V gene encodes CDR1 MGHRA and CDR2 YSYEKL. V dropped 0 bases and J dropped 1 base, with 7 bases sitting between them. CDR3 residues: CASSQDRYSNQPQHF. DNA for the CDR3: TGCGCCAGCAGCCAAGACCGCTACAGCAATCAGCCCCAGCATTTT.

The chain combines TRBV5-1 with TRBJ2-7; a possible D gene is TRBD1 (6 bases). Trimming pared 1 base from V and 2 bases from J, leaving 10 bases between. Germline lookup yields CDR1 SGHRS and CDR2 YFSETQ. CDR3 length equals 14 residues. CDR3 sequence (DNA): TGCGCCAGCAGCTTGTCCCGACAGGCCTACGAGCAGTACTTC. The encoded protein is CASSLSRQAYEQYF.

This chain links TRBV7-8 with TRBJ2-2; D ambiguous. V was pared by 2 bases and J by 5 bases, with 9 bases between. The CDR3 consists of 14 residues. The V gene's germline CDR1 is SGHVS and CDR2 FQNEAQ. The CDR3 sequence: CASSLLSRTGELFF. The CDR3 DNA sequence: TGTGCCAGCAGCTTACTGTCCAGAACCGGGGAGCTGTTTTTT.

This chain links TRBV9 with TRBJ1-2, with 7 bases matching TRBD1. The V gene's germline CDR1 is SGDLS and CDR2 YYNGEE. Trimming at V came to 0 bases and at J to 4 bases, leaving 3 bases not matched to a gene. The CDR3 runs to 14 residues. The CDR3 DNA reads TGTGCCAGCAGCGTAGGACAGGGAAGCTATGGCTACACCTTC. As protein: CASSVGQGSYGYTF. Supplemented by reference TRBV9 and TRBJ1-2, the full variable domain reads DSGVTQTPKHLITATGQRVTLRCSPRSGDLSVYWYQQSLDQGLQFLIQYYNGEERAKGNILERFSAQQFPDLHSELNLSSLELGDSALYFCASSVGQGSYGYTFGSGTRLTVV.